These 22 T cell receptor beta chains share one sample of origin, sequenced in a study of cytotoxic CD8 clonotypes in ibrutinib-treated CLL. Here immunoSEQ multiplex PCR was the method, and the copy in TCRdb shows in-frame clones only, minus some. The sample consists of fewer than 400,000 clones, roughly 71% of them appearing once. The material was PBMCs, obtained after 36 months of ibrutinib treatment. Every receptor here comes from a human donor with chronic lymphocytic leukemia.

The genes are TRBV19 and TRBJ2-7; TRBD1 matches 10 bases. Germline V lookup: CDR1 LNHDA, CDR2 SQIVND (reference sequence). Trimming removed 4 bases from V and 5 bases from J; junction bases left unmatched: 14. The CDR3 covers 17 residues. CDR3: CASSRGRQGALLDEQYF. In DNA, the CDR3 is TGTGCCAGTAGTAGGGGGAGACAGGGGGCACTTCTCGACGAGCAGTACTTC.

The J gene is TRBJ2-2, the V gene TRBV5-1; D not certain. This CDR3 has 15 amino acids. V was clipped by 0 bases and J by 1 base, with 7 bases between them. From germline, CDR1 is SGHRS and CDR2 YFSETQ. The CDR3 DNA reads TGCGCCAGCAGCTTGGTGTCAGTGAACACCGGGGAGCTGTTTTTT. Its translation is CASSLVSVNTGELFF.

The chain carries TRBV2 and TRBJ2-5; maybe TRBD1 (5 bases). In germline, CDR1 is SNHLY, CDR2 FYNNEI. V dropped 6 bases and J dropped 4 bases, with 9 bases sitting between them. This CDR3 is built from 12 residues. CDR3 residues: CASSREVETQYF. CDR3 sequence (DNA): TGTGCCAGCAGCAGGGAAGTAGAGACCCAGTACTTC.

The chain employs TRBV6-1 and TRBJ1-5; D is unclear. The germline V gene encodes CDR1 MNHNS and CDR2 SASEGT. V was clipped by 3 bases and J by 9 bases, with 15 bases between them. This CDR3 has 14 residues. The chain's CDR3 is CASSEVDWERPQHF. CDR3 bases: TGTGCCAGCAGTGAGGTAGACTGGGAACGGCCCCAGCATTTT.

The chain combines TRBV7-6 with TRBJ1-3, with D perhaps matching TRBD1 (6 bases). CDR3 length: 14 residues. The germline V and J ends were trimmed by 4 bases and 7 bases, with 14 bases remaining between them. Germline V gene sequence: CDR1 SGHVS, CDR2 FNYEAQ. The chain's CDR3 is CASSSGTFRNTIYF. DNA for the CDR3: TGTGCCAGCAGCTCGGGGACATTTCGGAACACCATATATTTT.

This rearrangement joins TRBV27 to TRBJ2-7, with unresolved D. Trimming removed 1 base at V and 0 bases at J, with 7 bases between. Germline V lookup: CDR1 MNHEY, CDR2 SMNVEV (reference sequence). This CDR3 region has 14 residues. Here the CDR3 DNA reads TGTGCCAGCAGTTTATTCCCAGACTCCTACGAGCAGTACTTC. This encodes CASSLFPDSYEQYF.

The J gene is TRBJ2-7, the V gene TRBV4-2; D assignment may be TRBD1 or TRBD2 (6 bases each). Trimming removed 0 bases at V and 2 bases at J, with 20 bases between. Germline loops: CDR1 LGHNA, CDR2 YNFKEQ. The CDR3 loop spans 18 amino acids. This CDR3 reads CASSQDLYRRGDTYEQYF. The CDR3 region has the DNA TGTGCCAGCAGCCAAGATTTGTACAGAAGGGGGGATACCTACGAGCAGTACTTC.

The chain links TRBV9 to TRBJ2-7, with D perhaps assigned TRBD1 or TRBD2 (5 bases each). CDR1 is SGDLS, CDR2 YYNGEE, per germline. The V gene lost 0 bases and the J gene lost 6 bases, with 19 bases spanning the gap. The CDR3 spans 16 residues. The CDR3 sequence is CASSVGGSGTSPEQYF. CDR3 DNA sequence: TGTGCCAGCAGCGTAGGGGGTTCGGGGACCTCCCCCGAGCAGTACTTC.

This clone turned up a few times. This rearrangement joins TRBV5-1 to TRBJ2-4; weak D call: TRBD1 (6 bases). CDR1 and CDR2 from the germline V gene are SGHRS and YFSETQ. V lost 0 bases and J lost 12, with 10 bases in between. CDR3 length: 12 amino acids. CDR3 region: CASSLAGQPQYF. The CDR3 bases are TGCGCCAGCAGCTTGGCTGGACAGCCTCAGTACTTC.

This chain uses TRBV5-1 with TRBJ2-7; D is possibly TRBD1 (6 bases). Germline CDR1 and CDR2: SGHRS and YFSETQ. Trimming cost V 1 base and J 0 bases, with 11 bases left between them. CDR3 length: 15 amino acids. The CDR3 protein is CASSLHREISYEQYF. The DNA for the CDR3 is TGCGCCAGCAGCTTGCACAGGGAGATCTCCTACGAGCAGTACTTC.

The chain is built from TRBV10-1 and TRBJ2-2; D call uncertain. The CDR3 sequence is 15 residues long. Trimming took 0 bases from V and 6 from J, leaving 11 bases between them. Looked up from germline, CDR1 is WNHNN and CDR2 is SYGVQD (reference sequence). The CDR3 nucleotides read TGCGCCAGCAGTGAGTCCGGGCTAGTGGCCGGGGAGCTGTTTTTT. This gives the protein CASSESGLVAGELFF.

The rearrangement joins TRBV19 to TRBJ2-7; 13 bases map to TRBD2. V lost 3 bases to trimming and J lost 4 bases; unmatched junction nucleotides: 15. The CDR3 consists of 19 residues. The germline V gene has CDR1 LNHDA and CDR2 SQIVND (reference sequence). CDR3 sequence reads: CASSIRAPGLAGRSYEQYF. In DNA form, the CDR3 reads TGTGCCAGTAGTATTCGGGCCCCGGGACTAGCGGGGAGGAGTTACGAGCAGTACTTC.

This chain connects TRBV9 to TRBJ1-3; D gene uncertain. V was pared by 0 bases and J by 0 bases, with 7 bases between. This CDR3 has 15 residues. Germline V gene data show CDR1 as SGDLS and CDR2 as YYNGEE. The CDR3 DNA follows: TGTGCCAGCAGCGTAGCCCCTAGCTCTGGAAACACCATATATTTT. As protein: CASSVAPSSGNTIYF.

The chain joins TRBV7-2 to TRBJ2-1; D not resolved. Germline V lookup: CDR1 SGHTA, CDR2 FQGNSA. Trimming stripped 3 bases from V and 5 bases from J, with 14 bases between. CDR3 size: 15 residues. Here the CDR3 reads CASSFRTYLNNEQFF. CDR3 sequence (DNA): TGTGCCAGCAGCTTCCGAACTTACCTAAACAATGAGCAGTTCTTC. Full variable domain (missing parts from reference TRBV7-2 and TRBJ2-1): GAGVSQSPSNKVTEKGKDVELRCDPISGHTALYWYRQSLGQGLEFLIYFQGNSAPDKSGLPSDRFSAERTGGSVSTLTIQRTQQEDSAVYLCASSFRTYLNNEQFFGPGTRLTVL.

This clone was seen only a few times. This chain connects TRBV7-2 to TRBJ2-5; tentative D call: TRBD2 (5 bases). The V gene's germline CDR1 is SGHTA and CDR2 FQGNSA. This CDR3 has 13 residues. Trimming cost V 3 bases and J 2 bases, with 7 bases left between them. The CDR3 nucleotides read TGTGCCAGCAGCTTGGTAGCGCAAGAGACCCAGTACTTC. This gives the protein CASSLVAQETQYF.

This clone was detected a few times. The V gene is TRBV6-1, the J gene TRBJ1-5, with D unclear. The CDR3 contains 16 residues. V shed 1 base and J shed 3 bases, with 13 bases lying between them. The germline CDR1 and CDR2 sequences are MNHNS and SASEGT. CDR3 loop: CASSEVGPKANQPQHF. CDR3 sequence (DNA): TGTGCCAGCAGTGAAGTGGGCCCAAAGGCCAATCAGCCCCAGCATTTT.

The chain employs TRBV2 and TRBJ2-7, with D perhaps TRBD1 (5 bases). Germline assignment: CDR1 SNHLY and CDR2 FYNNEI. V was shortened by 1 base and J by 4 bases, with 8 bases between the two germline ends. This CDR3 spans 13 amino acids. For the CDR3, the DNA is TGTGCCAGCAGTGAAGACAGGACATACGAGCAGTACTTC. This encodes CASSEDRTYEQYF.

The rearrangement uses TRBV7-3 and TRBJ2-7; D uncertain. Germline CDR1 and CDR2: SGHTA and FQGTGA. The CDR3 length is 15 residues. V lost 2 bases and J 3 bases, leaving 14 bases between the germline ends. CDR3 nucleotides: TGTGCCAGCAGCTTAGACCGAGGCAGGATCTACGAGCAGTACTTC. It is translated as CASSLDRGRIYEQYF. Together with reference TRBV7-3 and TRBJ2-7, the CDR3 gives the full variable domain: GAGVSQTPSNKVTEKGKYVELRCDPISGHTALYWYRQSLGQGPEFLIYFQGTGAADDSGLPNDRFFAVRPEGSVSTLKIQRTERGDSAVYLCASSLDRGRIYEQYFGPGTRLTVT.

The chain has TRBV6-1 and TRBJ2-7, with TRBD2 as a possible D gene (5 bases). Trimming cost V 6 bases and J 7 bases, with 16 bases left between them. The V gene's germline CDR1 is MNHNS and CDR2 SASEGT. CDR3 length: 13 amino acids. The CDR3 bases are TGTGCCAGCAGCGTCGTCACCTCGGGGGAGCAGTACTTC. It encodes CASSVVTSGEQYF.

The chain uses TRBV18 and TRBJ2-7, with D possibly matching TRBD1 (5 bases). The germline CDR1 and CDR2 sequences are KGHSH and LQKENI. The CDR3 sequence is 13 residues long. Trimming took off 3 bases at V and 3 bases at J, with 9 bases between the two ends. The CDR3 loop is CASSPADSYEQYF. In DNA, the CDR3 is TGTGCCAGCTCACCGGCAGACAGCTACGAGCAGTACTTC.

The V and J genes are TRBV6-5 and TRBJ2-7, with 8 bases identical to TRBD2. This CDR3 spans 12 amino acids. V lost 10 bases to trimming and J lost 2 bases; unmatched junction nucleotides: 4. Germline V gene lookup returns CDR1 MNHEY and CDR2 SVGAGI. CDR3 nucleotides: TGTGCCACCCGAGCGGGGGCCTACGAGCAGTACTTC. Residues: CATRAGAYEQYF.

The rearrangement joins TRBV5-6 to TRBJ1-4; tentatively, D is TRBD1 (6 bases). Per the germline V gene, CDR1 is SGHDT and CDR2 is YYEEEE. The V end was cut by 4 bases, the J end by 8 bases, with 18 bases between. The CDR3 is 15 residues long. The CDR3 reads CASSPRHRDREKLFF. The CDR3 DNA reads TGTGCCAGCAGCCCCCGACATCGCGACAGGGAAAAACTGTTTTTT. Filled out from reference TRBV5-6 and TRBJ1-4, the complete variable domain reads DAGVTQSPTHLIKTRGQQVTLRCSPKSGHDTVSWYQQALGQGPQFIFQYYEEEERQRGNFPDRFSGHQFPNYSSELNVNALLLGDSALYLCASSPRHRDREKLFFGSGTQLSVL.